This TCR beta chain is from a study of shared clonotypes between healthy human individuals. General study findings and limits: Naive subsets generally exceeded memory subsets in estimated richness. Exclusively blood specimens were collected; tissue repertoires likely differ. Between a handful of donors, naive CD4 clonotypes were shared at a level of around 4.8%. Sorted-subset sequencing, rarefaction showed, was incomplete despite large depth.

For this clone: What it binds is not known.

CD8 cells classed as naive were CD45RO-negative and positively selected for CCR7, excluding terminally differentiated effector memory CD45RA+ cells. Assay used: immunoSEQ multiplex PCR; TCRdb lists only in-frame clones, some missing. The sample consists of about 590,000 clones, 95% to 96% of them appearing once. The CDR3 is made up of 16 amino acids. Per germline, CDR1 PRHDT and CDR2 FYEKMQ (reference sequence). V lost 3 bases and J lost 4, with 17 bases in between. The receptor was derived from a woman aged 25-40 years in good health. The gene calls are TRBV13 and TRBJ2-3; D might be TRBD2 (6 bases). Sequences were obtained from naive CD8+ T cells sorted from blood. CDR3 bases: TGTGCCAGCAGCTTCAGAGACGGAGGGAGTCCAGATACGCAGTATTTT. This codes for CASSFRDGGSPDTQYF.